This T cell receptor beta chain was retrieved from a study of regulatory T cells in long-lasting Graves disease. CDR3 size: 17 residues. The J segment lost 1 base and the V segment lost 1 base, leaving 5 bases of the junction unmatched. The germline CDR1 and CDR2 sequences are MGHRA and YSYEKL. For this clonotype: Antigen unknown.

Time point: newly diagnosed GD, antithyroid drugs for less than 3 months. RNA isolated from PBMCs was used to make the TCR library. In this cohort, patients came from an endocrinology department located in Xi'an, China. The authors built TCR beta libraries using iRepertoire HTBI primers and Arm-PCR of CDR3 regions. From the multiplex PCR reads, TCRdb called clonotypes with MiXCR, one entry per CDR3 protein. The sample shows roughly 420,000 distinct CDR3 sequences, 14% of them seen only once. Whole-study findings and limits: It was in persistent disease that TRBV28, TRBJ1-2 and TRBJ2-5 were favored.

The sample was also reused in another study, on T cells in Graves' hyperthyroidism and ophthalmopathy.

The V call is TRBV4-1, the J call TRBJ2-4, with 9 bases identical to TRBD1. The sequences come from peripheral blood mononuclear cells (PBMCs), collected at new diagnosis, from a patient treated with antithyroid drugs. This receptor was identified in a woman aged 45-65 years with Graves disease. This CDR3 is CASSQVGQGRAKNIQYF. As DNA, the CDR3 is TGCGCCAGCAGCCAAGTCGGACAGGGGAGGGCCAAAAACATTCAGTACTTC.